This T cell receptor beta chain is drawn from a study of blood T cell repertoires in COVID-19. Study overall: Collection of acute and convalescent COVID-19 samples took place in the United States, Italy and Spain.

Trimming stripped 1 base from V and 5 bases from J, with 12 bases between. The CDR3 runs 14 residues. CDR1 SGHNT and CDR2 YYREEE come from the germline V gene (reference sequence). In the authors' methods: Estimates of nucleated cell counts were drawn from the amplification of reference gene primers. The table came from immunoSEQ multiplex PCR; TCRdb's copy has only in-frame clones and leaves some out. V and J calls and clone size are those listed in that table; D and trimming were worked out from the DNA. The sample contains about 340,000 clones, about 83% of which appear only once. This sequence was found in a man between 25 and 39 years old with active or convalescent COVID-19. The chain recombines TRBV5-4 with TRBJ1-1; D possibly corresponds to TRBD1 (6 bases). Material for sequencing was peripheral blood. CDR3 sequence (DNA): TGTGCCAGCAGCTTGACAGGGCAGAGGACTGAAGCTTTCTTT. Translated, it gives CASSLTGQRTEAFF. The full variable domain, rest sourced from reference TRBV5-4 and TRBJ1-1, is ETGVTQSPTHLIKTRGQQVTLRCSSQSGHNTVSWYQQALGQGPQFIFQYYREEENGRGNFPPRFSGLQFPNYSSELNVNALELDDSALYLCASSLTGQRTEAFFGQGTRLTVV.